These 3 T cell receptor beta chains came from one sample sequenced in a study of cytomegalovirus exposure and HLA in healthy donors. Primers for the PCR totalled 60 Vbeta and 13 Jbeta. Using immunoSEQ multiplex PCR, the repertoire was profiled, and TCRdb retains in-frame clones only, with some absent. The table lists 170,000 or so clones, around three quarters of them singletons. Material: PBMCs. The origin of the receptors is a woman in her forties or fifties in good health and CMV-seropositive.

This chain joins TRBV7-2 and TRBJ2-1, with 8 bases matching TRBD2. The trim removed 2 bases at V and 4 bases at J, leaving 4 bases unmatched. This CDR3 is 15 amino acids long. The germline V gene has CDR1 SGHTA and CDR2 FQGNSA. The CDR3 DNA reads as TGTGCCAGCAGCTTATCGCGGGGGGTATACAATGAGCAGTTCTTC. This gives the protein CASSLSRGVYNEQFF.

The chain employs TRBV9 and TRBJ1-1, with 9 bases that match TRBD1. Germline V gives CDR1 SGDLS, CDR2 YYNGEE. V was clipped by 3 bases and J by 4 bases; unmatched bases: 10. The CDR3 runs to 16 residues. This chain's CDR3 is CASSGRQGVLGTEAFF. CDR3 nucleotides: TGTGCCAGCAGCGGCAGACAGGGGGTTTTGGGCACTGAAGCTTTCTTT.

V usage is TRBV18 and J usage is TRBJ2-5; D perhaps matches TRBD1 (6 bases). Trimming stripped 6 bases from V and 0 bases from J, with 11 bases between. Germline lookup yields CDR1 KGHSH and CDR2 LQKENI. This CDR3 comprises 14 residues. DNA of the CDR3: TGTGCCAGCTCGAGGGACACTTACCAAGAGACCCAGTACTTC. Protein sequence: CASSRDTYQETQYF.